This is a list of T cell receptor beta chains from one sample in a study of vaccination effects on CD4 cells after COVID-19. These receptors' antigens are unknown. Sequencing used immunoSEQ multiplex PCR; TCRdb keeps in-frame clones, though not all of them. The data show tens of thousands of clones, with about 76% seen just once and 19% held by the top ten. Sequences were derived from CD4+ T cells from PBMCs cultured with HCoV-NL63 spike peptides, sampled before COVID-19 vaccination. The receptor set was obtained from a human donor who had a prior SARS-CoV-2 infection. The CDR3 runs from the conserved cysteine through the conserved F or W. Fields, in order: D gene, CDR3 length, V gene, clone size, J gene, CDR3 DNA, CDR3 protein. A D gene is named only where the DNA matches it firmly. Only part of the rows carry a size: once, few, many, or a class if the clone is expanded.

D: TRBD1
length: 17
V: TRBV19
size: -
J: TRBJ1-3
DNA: TGTGCCAGTAGTATGAGGGGGCAGGGGGCGTCTGGAAACACCATATATTTT
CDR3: CASSMRGQGASGNTIYF

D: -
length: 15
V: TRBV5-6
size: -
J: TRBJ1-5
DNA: TGTGCCAGCAGCTTGGCGGCCAGGGACAATCAGCCCCAGCATTTT
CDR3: CASSLAARDNQPQHF

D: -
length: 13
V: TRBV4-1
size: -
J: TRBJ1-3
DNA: TGCGCCAGCAGCCAAGATACAGGTTATGTCATATATTTT
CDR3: CASSQDTGYVIYF

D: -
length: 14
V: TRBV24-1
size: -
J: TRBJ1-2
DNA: TGTGCCACCAGTGATGTGGACTTGACCTATGGCTACACCTTC
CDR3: CATSDVDLTYGYTF

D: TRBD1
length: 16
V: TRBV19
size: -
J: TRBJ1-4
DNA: TGTGCCAGTAGTATCTCGCCAACAGGGGTTAATGAAAAACTGTTTTTT
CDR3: CASSISPTGVNEKLFF

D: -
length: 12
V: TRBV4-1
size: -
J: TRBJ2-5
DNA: TGCGCCAGCAGCCAATCCGGAGAGACCCAGTACTTC
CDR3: CASSQSGETQYF

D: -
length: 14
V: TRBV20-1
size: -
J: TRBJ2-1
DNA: TGCAGTGCTAGTCCGGGGAGCTCCTACAATGAGCAGTTCTTC
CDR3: CSASPGSSYNEQFF

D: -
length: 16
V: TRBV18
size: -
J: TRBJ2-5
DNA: TGTGCCAGCTCACCATTTTTTGGGGGGAACGACGAGACCCAGTACTTC
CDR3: CASSPFFGGNDETQYF

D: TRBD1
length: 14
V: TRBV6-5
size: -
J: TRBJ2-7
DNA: TGTGCCAGCAGTTCGGGGACAGACAGTTACGAGCAGTACTTC
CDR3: CASSSGTDSYEQYF

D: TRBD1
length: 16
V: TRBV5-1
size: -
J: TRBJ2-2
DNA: TGCGCCAGCAGCTTGGCCAACAGGGGGTTGGCCGGGGAGCTGTTTTTT
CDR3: CASSLANRGLAGELFF

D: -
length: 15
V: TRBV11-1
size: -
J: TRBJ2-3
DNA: TGTGCCAGCAGCTTAGTCGGGGACAGCACAGATACGCAGTATTTT
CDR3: CASSLVGDSTDTQYF

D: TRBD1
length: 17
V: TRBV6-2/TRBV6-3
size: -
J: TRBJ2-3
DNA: TGTGCCAGCAGTGGTCGGGACAGGGGGTTTTACACAGATACGCAGTATTTT
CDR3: CASSGRDRGFYTDTQYF

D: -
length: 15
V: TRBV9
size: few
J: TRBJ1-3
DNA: TGTGCCAGCAGCGTGCAGGATGGCGTCGGAAACACCATATATTTT
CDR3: CASSVQDGVGNTIYF

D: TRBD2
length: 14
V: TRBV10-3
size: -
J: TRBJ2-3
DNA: TGTGCCGGGAAGTTAGGTGCGGGGGAGGATACGCAGTATTTT
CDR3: CAGKLGAGEDTQYF

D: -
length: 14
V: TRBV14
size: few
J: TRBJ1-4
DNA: TGTGCCAGCAGCGCGACAGGATGGGAAGAAAAACTGTTTTTT
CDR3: CASSATGWEEKLFF

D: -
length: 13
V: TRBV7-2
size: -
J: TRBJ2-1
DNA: TGTGCCAGCAGCGCGAACAGTTACAATGAGCAGTTCTTC
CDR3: CASSANSYNEQFF

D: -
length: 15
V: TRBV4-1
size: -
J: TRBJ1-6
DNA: TGCGCCAGCAGCCAACAGGGCGCCGGAAATTCACCCCTCCACTTT
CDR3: CASSQQGAGNSPLHF

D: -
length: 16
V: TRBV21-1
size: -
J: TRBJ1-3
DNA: TGTGCCAGCAGCAAAGAGGGAGGGGTTAGTGGAAACACCATATATTTT
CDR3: CASSKEGGVSGNTIYF

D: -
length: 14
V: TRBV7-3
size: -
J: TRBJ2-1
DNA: TGTGCCAGCAGCTTAATAGGAGGTGGGGGGAAGCAGTTCTTC
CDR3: CASSLIGGGGKQFF

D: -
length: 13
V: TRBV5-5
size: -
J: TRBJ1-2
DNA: TGTGCCAGCAGCGGCGGTTTTGACAGTGGCTACACCTTC
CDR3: CASSGGFDSGYTF

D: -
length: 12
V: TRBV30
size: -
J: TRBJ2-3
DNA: TGTGCCTGGAGTCCGGCATACAATACGCAGTATTTT
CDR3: CAWSPAYNTQYF

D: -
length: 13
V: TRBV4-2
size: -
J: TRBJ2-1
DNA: TGTGCCAGCAGCCTCCGGGACTACAATGAGCAGTTCTTC
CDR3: CASSLRDYNEQFF

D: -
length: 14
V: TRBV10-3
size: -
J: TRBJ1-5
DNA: TGTGCCATCAGTGAAATCCTGACCTATCAGCCCCAGCATTTT
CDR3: CAISEILTYQPQHF

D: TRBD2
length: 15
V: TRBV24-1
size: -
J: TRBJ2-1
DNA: TGTGCCACCAGTGATCGGACTAGCGGGACTAATGAGCAGTTCTTC
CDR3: CATSDRTSGTNEQFF

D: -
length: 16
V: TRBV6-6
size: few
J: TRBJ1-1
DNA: TGTGCCAGCAGTTACCCCGAGCAGGGGACGAACACTGAAGCTTTCTTT
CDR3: CASSYPEQGTNTEAFF

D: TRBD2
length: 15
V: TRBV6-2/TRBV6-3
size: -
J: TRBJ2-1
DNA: TGTGCCAGCAGCCCAGTTGCGGGAGAGATCAATGAGCAGTTCTTC
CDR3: CASSPVAGEINEQFF

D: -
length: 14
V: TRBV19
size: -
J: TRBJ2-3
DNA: TGTGCCAGTAGTATCCCAGGGGCCATAGATACGCAGTATTTT
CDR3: CASSIPGAIDTQYF

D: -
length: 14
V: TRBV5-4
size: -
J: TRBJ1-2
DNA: TGTGCCAGCAGCTTCGGTGGGGGAGACTATGGCTACACCTTC
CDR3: CASSFGGGDYGYTF

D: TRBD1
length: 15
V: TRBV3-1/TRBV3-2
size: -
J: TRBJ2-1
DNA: TGTGCCAGCAGCCAGGGGACAGGGGGATACAATGAGCAGTTCTTC
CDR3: CASSQGTGGYNEQFF

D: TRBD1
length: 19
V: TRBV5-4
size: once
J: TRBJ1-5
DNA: TGTGCCAGCAGCATAGGGGACAGGGGTCGATTCTATAGCAATCAGCCCCAGCATTTT
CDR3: CASSIGDRGRFYSNQPQHF

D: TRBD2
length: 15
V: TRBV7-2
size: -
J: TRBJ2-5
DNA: TGTGCCAGCAGCTCCCCCCGACTAGCGGAAGAGACCCAGTACTTC
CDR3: CASSSPRLAEETQYF

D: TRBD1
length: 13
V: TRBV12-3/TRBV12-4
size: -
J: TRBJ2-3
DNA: TGTGCCAGCAGTTGGACAGGCGCAGATACGCAGTATTTT
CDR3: CASSWTGADTQYF

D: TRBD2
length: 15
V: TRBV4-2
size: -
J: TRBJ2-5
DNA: TGTGCCAGCAGCCGCGGACTAGCGGGACAAGAGACCCAGTACTTC
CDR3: CASSRGLAGQETQYF

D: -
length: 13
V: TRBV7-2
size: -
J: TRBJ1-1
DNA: TGTGCCAGCAGCGTCGGACCGTACACTGAAGCTTTCTTT
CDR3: CASSVGPYTEAFF

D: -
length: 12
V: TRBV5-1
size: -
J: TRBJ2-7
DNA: TGCGCCAGCAGCGAGCCCACAGGGGAGCAGTACTTC
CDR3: CASSEPTGEQYF

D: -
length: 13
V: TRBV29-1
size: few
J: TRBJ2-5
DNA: TGCAGCGTTGAAAGGGGGGCCGGGGAGACCCAGTACTTC
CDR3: CSVERGAGETQYF

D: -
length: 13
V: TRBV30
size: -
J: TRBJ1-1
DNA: TGTGCCTGGAGCCTCGAGGGGGGGACTGAAGCTTTCTTT
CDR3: CAWSLEGGTEAFF

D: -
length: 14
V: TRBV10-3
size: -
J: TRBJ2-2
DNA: TGTGCCATCAGTGACCAGGGCTTGACCGGGGAGCTGTTTTTT
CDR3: CAISDQGLTGELFF

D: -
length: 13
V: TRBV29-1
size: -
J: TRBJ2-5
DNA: TGCAGCGTCGACGGGTCAGGCTTGGAGACCCAGTACTTC
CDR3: CSVDGSGLETQYF

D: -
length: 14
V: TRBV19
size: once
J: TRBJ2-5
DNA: TGTGCCAGTAGTACCAGGGGAGGGGAAGAGACCCAGTACTTC
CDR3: CASSTRGGEETQYF

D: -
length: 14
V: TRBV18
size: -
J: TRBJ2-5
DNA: TGTGCCAGCTCACCACCTAGCGAACAAGAGACCCAGTACTTC
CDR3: CASSPPSEQETQYF

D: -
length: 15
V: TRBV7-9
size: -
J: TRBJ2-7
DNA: TGTGCCAGCAGTCTTACTCAAGGTCCCCCCTACGAGCAGTACTTC
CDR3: CASSLTQGPPYEQYF

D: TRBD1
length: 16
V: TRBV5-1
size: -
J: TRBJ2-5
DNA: TGCGCCAGCAGCTTGGTTCCGACAGGGAGTGGGGAGACCCAGTACTTC
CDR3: CASSLVPTGSGETQYF

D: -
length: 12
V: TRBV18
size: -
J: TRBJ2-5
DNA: TGTGCCAGCTCACCAATGGGGCAGACCCAGTACTTC
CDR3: CASSPMGQTQYF

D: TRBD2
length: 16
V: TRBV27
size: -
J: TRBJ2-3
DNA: TGTGCCAGCAGCAATTCAGGGACTAGATACACAGATACGCAGTATTTT
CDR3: CASSNSGTRYTDTQYF

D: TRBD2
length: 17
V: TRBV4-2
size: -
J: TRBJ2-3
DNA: TGTGCCAGCAGCCAAGACGGACTAGCGGGGGGCCTAGATACGCAGTATTTT
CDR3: CASSQDGLAGGLDTQYF

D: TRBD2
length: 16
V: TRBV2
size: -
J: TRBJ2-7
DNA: TGTGCCAGCAGTAGAGAGCCGGGACTAGCGGGCCTCGAGCAGTACTTC
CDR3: CASSREPGLAGLEQYF

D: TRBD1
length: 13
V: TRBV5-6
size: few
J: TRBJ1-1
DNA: TGTGCCAGCAGCTGGGCAGGGGGCACTGAAGCTTTCTTT
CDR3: CASSWAGGTEAFF

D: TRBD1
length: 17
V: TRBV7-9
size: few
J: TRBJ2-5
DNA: TGTGCCAGCAGCCCATCCGGTTACAGGGGGTACCAAGAGACCCAGTACTTC
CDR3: CASSPSGYRGYQETQYF

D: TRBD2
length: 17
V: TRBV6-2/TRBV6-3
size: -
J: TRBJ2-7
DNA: TGTGCCAGCAGTTCGGGACTAGCGGGAGAAAGGACCTACGAGCAGTACTTC
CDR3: CASSSGLAGERTYEQYF

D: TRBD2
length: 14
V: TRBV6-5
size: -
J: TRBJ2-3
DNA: TGTGCCAGCAGTTATAGCGGGAGGTCAGATACGCAGTATTTT
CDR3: CASSYSGRSDTQYF

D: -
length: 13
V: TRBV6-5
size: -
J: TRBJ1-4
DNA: TGTGCCAGCAGTACCGCCATGGGTGAAAAACTGTTTTTT
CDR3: CASSTAMGEKLFF

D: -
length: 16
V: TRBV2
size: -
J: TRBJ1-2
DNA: TGTGCCAGCAGTGATGAACCGTTTGAGCAGGGAAGTGGCTACACCTTC
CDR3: CASSDEPFEQGSGYTF

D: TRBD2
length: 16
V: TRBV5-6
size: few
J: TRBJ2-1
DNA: TGTGCCAGCAGCTTGGCCGGCGGGAGCTCCTACAATGAGCAGTTCTTC
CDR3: CASSLAGGSSYNEQFF

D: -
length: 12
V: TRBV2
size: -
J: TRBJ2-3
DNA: TGTGCCAGCAGTGAACAGGGAGATACGCAGTATTTT
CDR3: CASSEQGDTQYF